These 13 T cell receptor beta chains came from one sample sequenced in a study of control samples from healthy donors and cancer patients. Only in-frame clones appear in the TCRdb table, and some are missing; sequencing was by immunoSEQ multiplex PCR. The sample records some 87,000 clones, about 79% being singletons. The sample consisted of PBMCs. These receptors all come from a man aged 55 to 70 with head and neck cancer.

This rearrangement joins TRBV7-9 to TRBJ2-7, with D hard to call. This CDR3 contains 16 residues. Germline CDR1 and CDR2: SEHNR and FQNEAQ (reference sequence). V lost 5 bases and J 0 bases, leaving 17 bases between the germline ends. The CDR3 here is CASSLERLHISYEQYF. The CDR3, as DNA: TGTGCCAGCAGCCTAGAGAGGCTACACATCTCCTACGAGCAGTACTTC.

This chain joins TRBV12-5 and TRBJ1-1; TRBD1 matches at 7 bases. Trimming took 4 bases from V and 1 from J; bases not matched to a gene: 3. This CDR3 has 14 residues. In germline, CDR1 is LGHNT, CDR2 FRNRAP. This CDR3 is CASGSYRGNTEAFF. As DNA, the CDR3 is TGTGCTAGTGGTTCATACAGGGGGAACACTGAAGCTTTCTTT.

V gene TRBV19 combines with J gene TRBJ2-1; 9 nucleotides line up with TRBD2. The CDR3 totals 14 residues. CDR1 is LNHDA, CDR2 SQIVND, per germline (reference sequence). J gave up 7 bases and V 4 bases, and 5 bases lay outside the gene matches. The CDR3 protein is CASSRTSVSNEQFF. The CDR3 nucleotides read TGTGCCAGTAGTAGGACTAGCGTCTCAAATGAGCAGTTCTTC.

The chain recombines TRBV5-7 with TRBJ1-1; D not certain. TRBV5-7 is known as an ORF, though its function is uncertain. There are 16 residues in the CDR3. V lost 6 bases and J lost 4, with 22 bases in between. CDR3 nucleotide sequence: TGTGCCAGCACCGCCGACGGGGAACCCAAGATCACTGAAGCTTTCTTT. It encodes CASTADGEPKITEAFF.

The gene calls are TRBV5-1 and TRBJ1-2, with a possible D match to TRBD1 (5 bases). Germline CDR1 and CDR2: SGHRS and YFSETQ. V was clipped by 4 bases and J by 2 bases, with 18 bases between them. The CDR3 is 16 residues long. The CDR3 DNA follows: TGCGCCAGCAGCGTGGGCGCGGTGGGGGGAAACTATGGCTACACCTTC. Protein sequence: CASSVGAVGGNYGYTF.

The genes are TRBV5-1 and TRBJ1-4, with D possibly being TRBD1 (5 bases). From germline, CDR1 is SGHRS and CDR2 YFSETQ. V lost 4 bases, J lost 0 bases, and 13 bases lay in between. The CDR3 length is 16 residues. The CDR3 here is CASSPGTFATNEKLFF. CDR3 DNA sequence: TGCGCCAGCAGCCCAGGGACGTTCGCAACTAATGAAAAACTGTTTTTT.

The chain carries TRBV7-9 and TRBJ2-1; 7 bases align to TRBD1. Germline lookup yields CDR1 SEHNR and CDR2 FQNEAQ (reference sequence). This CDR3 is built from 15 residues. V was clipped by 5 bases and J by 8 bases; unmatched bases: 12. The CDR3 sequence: CASSRAPNRGDEQFF. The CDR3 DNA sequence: TGTGCCAGCAGCCGTGCCCCAAACAGGGGTGATGAGCAGTTCTTC. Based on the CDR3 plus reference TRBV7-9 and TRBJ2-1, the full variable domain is DTGVSQNPRHKITKRGQNVTFRCDPISEHNRLYWYRQTLGQGPEFLTYFQNEAQLEKSRLLSDRFSAERPKGSFSTLEIQRTEQGDSAMYLCASSRAPNRGDEQFFGPGTRLTVL.

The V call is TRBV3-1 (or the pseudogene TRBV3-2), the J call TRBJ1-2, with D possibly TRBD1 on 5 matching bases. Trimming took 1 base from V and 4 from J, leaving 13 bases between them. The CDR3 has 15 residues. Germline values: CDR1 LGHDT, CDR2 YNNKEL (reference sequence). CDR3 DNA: TGTGCCAGCAGCCAAGCCTGGGGGGGACGCTATGGCTACACCTTC. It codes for CASSQAWGGRYGYTF.

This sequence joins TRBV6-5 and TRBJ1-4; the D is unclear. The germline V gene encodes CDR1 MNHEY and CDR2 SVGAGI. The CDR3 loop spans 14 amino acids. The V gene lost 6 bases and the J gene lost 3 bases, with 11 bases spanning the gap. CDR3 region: CASRWTDSNEKLFF. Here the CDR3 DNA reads TGTGCCAGCAGATGGACGGATTCTAATGAAAAACTGTTTTTT.

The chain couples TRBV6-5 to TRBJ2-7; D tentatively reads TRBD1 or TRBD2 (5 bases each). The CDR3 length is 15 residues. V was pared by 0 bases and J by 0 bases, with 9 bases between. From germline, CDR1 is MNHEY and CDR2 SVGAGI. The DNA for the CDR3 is TGTGCCAGCAGTTACTCCCGGGGCGGCTCCTACGAGCAGTACTTC. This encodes CASSYSRGGSYEQYF.

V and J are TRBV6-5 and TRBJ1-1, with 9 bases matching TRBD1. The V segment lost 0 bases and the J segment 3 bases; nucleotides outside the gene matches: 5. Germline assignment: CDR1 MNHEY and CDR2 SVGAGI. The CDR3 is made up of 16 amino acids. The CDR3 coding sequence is TGTGCCAGCAGTTACTCGGGGACAGGGTATTACACTGAAGCTTTCTTT. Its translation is CASSYSGTGYYTEAFF.

CDR3 loop: CASSDSGGAYFGYTF. The CDR3 nucleotides read TGTGCCAGCAGTGACTCGGGAGGGGCCTACTTTGGCTACACCTTC. The chain couples TRBV6-4 to TRBJ1-2; a weak D match, TRBD1 (5 bases). The CDR3 length is 15 residues. Trimming pared 0 bases from V and 7 bases from J, leaving 15 bases between. Per the germline V gene, CDR1 is MRHNA and CDR2 is SNTAGT.

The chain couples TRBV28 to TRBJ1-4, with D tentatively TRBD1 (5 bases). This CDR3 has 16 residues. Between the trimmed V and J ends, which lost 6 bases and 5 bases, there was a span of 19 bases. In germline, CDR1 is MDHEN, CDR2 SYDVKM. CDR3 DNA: TGTGCCAGCAGCCCATTCCCGGGGGTCCTAAATGAAAAACTGTTTTTT. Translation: CASSPFPGVLNEKLFF.